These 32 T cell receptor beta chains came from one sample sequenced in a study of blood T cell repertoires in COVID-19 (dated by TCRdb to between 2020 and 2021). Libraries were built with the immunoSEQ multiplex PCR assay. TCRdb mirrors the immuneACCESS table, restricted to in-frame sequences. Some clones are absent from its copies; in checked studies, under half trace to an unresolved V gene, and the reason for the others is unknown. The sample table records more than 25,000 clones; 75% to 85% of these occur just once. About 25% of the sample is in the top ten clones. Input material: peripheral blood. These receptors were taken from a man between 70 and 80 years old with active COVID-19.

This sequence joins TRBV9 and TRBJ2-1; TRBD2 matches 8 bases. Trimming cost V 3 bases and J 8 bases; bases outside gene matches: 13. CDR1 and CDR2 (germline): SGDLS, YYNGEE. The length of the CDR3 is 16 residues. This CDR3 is CASSARSRLAFDEQFF. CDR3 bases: TGTGCCAGCAGCGCCCGGTCGAGACTAGCGTTCGATGAGCAGTTCTTC.

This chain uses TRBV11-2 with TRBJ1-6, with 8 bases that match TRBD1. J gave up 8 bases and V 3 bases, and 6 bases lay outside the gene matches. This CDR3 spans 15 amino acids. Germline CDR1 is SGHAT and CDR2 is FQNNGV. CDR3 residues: CASSLTGASYSPLHF. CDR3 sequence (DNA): TGTGCCAGCAGCTTGACAGGGGCCTCTTATTCACCCCTCCACTTT.

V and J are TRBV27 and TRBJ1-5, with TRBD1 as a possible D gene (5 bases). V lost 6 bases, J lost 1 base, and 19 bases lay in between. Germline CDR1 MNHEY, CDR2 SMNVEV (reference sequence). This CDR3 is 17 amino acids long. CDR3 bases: TGTGCCAGCAGCTTCCTCGGAGGGGCGGGAAGCAATCAGCCCCAGCATTTT. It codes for CASSFLGGAGSNQPQHF.

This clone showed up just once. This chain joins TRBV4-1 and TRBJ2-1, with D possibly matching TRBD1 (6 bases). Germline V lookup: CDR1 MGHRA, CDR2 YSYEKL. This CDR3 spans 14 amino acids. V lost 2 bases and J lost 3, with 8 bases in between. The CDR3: CASSQRDNYNEQFF. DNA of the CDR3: TGCGCCAGCAGCCAACGGGACAACTACAATGAGCAGTTCTTC.

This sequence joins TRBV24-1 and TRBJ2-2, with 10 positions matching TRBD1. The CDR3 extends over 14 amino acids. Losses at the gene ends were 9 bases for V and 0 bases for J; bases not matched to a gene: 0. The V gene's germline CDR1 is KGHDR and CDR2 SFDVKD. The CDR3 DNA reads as TGTGCCACCGGACAGGGGGCGAACACCGGGGAGCTGTTTTTT. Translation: CATGQGANTGELFF.

DNA of the CDR3: TGCAGCGTGACCCGGGATCCCTTATCTGAAGCTTTCTTT. Translated: CSVTRDPLSEAFF. This chain links TRBV29-1 with TRBJ1-1; no clear D gene. Germline V gene lookup returns CDR1 SQVTM and CDR2 ANQGSEA. The CDR3 sequence is 13 residues long. V lost 6 bases and J 6 bases, leaving 17 bases between the germline ends.

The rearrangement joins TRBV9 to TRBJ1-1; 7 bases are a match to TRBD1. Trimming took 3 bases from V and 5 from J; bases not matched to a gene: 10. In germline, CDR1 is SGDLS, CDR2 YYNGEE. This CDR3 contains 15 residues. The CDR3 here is CASSASRQGLTEAFF. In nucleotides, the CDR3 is TGTGCCAGCAGCGCGTCCAGACAGGGATTGACTGAAGCTTTCTTT.

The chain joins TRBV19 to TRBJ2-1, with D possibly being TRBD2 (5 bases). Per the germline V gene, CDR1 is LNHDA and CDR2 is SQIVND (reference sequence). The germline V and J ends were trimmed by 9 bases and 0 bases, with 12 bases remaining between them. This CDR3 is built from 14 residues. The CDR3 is CASHGLSSYNEQFF. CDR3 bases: TGTGCCAGCCACGGACTCAGCTCCTACAATGAGCAGTTCTTC.

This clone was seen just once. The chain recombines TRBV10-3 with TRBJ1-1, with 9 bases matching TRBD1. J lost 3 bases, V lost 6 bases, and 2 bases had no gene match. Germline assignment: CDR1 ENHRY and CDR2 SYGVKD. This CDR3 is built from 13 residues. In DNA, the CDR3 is TGTGCCATCAGCCGACAGGGGGACACTGAAGCTTTCTTT. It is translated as CAISRQGDTEAFF.

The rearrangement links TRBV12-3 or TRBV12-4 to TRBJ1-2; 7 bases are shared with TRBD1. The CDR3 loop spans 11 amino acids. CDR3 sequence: CVTGDYYGYTF. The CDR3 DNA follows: TGTGTAACAGGGGATTACTATGGCTACACCTTC.

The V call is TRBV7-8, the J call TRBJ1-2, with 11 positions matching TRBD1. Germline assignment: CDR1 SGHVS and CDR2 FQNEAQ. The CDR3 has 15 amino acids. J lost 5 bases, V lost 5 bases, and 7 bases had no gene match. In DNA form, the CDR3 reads TGTGCCAGCAGCCACGGGACAGGGGGGGCTTATGGCTACACCTTC. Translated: CASSHGTGGAYGYTF. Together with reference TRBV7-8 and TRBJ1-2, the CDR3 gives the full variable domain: GAGVSQSPRYKVAKRGQDVALRCDPISGHVSLFWYQQALGQGPEFLTYFQNEAQLDKSGLPSDRFFAERPEGSVSTLKIQRTQQEDSAVYLCASSHGTGGAYGYTFGSGTRLTVV.

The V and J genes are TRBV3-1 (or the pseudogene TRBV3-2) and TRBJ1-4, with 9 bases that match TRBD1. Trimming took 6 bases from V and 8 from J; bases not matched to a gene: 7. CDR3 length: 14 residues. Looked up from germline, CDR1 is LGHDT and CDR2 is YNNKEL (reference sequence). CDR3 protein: CASSPTGGGEKLFF. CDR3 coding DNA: TGTGCCAGCAGTCCGACAGGGGGGGGCGAAAAACTGTTTTTT.

CDR3: CASSILVLTLPGELFF. In nucleotides, the CDR3 is TGTGCCAGTAGTATACTAGTCTTAACCCTCCCCGGGGAGCTGTTTTTT. The rearrangement joins TRBV19 to TRBJ2-2; D gene ambiguous. The V and J ends lost 2 bases and 6 bases respectively, with 16 bases between them. The CDR3 spans 16 residues. The germline V gene has CDR1 LNHDA and CDR2 SQIVND (reference sequence).

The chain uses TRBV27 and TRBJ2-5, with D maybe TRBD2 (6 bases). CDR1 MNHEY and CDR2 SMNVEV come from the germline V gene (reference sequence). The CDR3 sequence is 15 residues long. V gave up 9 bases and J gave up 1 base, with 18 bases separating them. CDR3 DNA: TGTGCCAGTCGCCCTCTCGGGGGTTCCCAAGAGACCCAGTACTTC. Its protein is CASRPLGGSQETQYF.

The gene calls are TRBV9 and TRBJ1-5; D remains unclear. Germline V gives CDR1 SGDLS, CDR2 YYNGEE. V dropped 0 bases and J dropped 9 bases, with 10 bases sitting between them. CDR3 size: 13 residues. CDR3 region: CASSVEGGRPQHF. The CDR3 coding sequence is TGTGCCAGCAGCGTAGAAGGCGGGAGGCCCCAGCATTTT.

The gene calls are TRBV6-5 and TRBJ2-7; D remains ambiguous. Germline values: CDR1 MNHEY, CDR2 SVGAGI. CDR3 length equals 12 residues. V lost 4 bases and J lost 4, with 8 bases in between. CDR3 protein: CASSSTAYEQYF. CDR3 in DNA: TGTGCCAGCAGTTCGACTGCGTACGAGCAGTACTTC.

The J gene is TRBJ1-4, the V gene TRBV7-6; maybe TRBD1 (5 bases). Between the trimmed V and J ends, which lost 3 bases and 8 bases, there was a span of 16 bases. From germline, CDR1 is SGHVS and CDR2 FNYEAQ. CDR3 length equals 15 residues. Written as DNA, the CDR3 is TGTGCCAGCAGCTTTCAGGGTCGGCGGAACGAAAAACTGTTTTTT. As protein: CASSFQGRRNEKLFF.

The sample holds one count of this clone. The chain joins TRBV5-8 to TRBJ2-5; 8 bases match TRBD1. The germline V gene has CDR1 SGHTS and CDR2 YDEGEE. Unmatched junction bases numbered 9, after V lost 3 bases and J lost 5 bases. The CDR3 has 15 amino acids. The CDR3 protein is CASSWAGGKGETQYF. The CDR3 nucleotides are TGTGCCAGCAGCTGGGCAGGGGGCAAAGGGGAGACCCAGTACTTC. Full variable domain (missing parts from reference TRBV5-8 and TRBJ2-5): EAGVTQSPTHLIKTRGQQATLRCSPISGHTSVYWYQQALGLGLQFLLWYDEGEERNRGNFPPRFSGRQFPNYSSELNVNALELEDSALYLCASSWAGGKGETQYFGPGTRLLVL.

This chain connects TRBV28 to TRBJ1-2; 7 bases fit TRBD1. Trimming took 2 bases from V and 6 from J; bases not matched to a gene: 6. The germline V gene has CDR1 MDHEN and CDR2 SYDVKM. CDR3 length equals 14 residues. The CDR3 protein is CASSLGRGYNGYTF. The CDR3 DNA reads TGTGCCAGCAGTTTAGGCAGGGGGTATAATGGCTACACCTTC.

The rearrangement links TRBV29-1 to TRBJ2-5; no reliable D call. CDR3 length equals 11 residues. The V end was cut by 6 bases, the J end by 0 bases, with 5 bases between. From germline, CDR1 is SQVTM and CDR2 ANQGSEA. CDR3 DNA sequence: TGCAGCGTCTCGTACCAAGAGACCCAGTACTTC. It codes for CSVSYQETQYF.

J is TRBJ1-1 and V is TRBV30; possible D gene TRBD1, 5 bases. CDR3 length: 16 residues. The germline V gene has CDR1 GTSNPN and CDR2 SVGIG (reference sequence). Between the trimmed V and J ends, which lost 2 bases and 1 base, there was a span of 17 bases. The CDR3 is CAWSSGFRDSNTEAFF. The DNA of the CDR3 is TGTGCCTGGAGTAGCGGCTTCAGGGACTCGAACACTGAAGCTTTCTTT.

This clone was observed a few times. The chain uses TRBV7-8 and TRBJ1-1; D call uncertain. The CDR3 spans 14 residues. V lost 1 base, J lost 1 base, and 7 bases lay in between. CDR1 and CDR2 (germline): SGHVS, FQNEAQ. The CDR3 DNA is TGTGCCAGCAGCTTAGTTGGCGGGAACACTGAAGCTTTCTTT. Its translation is CASSLVGGNTEAFF. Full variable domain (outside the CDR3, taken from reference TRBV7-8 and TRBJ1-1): GAGVSQSPRYKVAKRGQDVALRCDPISGHVSLFWYQQALGQGPEFLTYFQNEAQLDKSGLPSDRFFAERPEGSVSTLKIQRTQQEDSAVYLCASSLVGGNTEAFFGQGTRLTVV.

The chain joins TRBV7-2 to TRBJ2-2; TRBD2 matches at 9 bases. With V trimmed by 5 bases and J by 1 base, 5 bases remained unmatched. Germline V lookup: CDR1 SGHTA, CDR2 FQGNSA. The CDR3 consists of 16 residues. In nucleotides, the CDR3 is TGTGCCAGCAGCGGGCGGGGGGGCCTGAACACCGGGGAGCTGTTTTTT. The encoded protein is CASSGRGGLNTGELFF.

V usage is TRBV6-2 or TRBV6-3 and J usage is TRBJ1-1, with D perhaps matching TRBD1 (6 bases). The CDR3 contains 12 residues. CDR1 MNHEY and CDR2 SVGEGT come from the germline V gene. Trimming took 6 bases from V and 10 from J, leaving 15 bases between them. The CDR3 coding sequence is TGTGCCAGCAGCCGGCAGGGGAGAGGAGCTTTCTTT. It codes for CASSRQGRGAFF.

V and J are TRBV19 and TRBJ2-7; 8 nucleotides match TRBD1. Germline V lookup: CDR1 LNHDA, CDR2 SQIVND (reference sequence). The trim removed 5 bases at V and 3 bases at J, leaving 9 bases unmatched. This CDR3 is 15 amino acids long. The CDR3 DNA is TGTGCCAGTAGTGGACCGGGACAGGTGCTCTACGAGCAGTACTTC. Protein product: CASSGPGQVLYEQYF.

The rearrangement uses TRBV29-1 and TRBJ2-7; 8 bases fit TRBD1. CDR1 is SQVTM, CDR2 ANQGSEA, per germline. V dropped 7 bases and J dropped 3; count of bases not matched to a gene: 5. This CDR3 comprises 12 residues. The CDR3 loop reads CSAGTGVYEQYF. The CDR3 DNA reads TGCAGCGCCGGGACAGGTGTCTACGAGCAGTACTTC.

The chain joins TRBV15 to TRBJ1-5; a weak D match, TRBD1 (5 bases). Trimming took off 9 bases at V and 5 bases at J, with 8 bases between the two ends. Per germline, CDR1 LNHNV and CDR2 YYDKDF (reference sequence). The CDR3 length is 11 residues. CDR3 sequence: CATGRHQPQHF. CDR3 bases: TGTGCCACGGGGCGTCATCAGCCCCAGCATTTT.

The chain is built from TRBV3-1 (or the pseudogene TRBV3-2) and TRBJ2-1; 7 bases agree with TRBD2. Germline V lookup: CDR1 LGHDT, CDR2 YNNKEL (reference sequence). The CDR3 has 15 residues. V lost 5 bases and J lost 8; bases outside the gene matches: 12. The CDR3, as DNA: TGTGCCAGCAGCTTCCTCGGGGGGAGGCGAGATGAGCAGTTCTTC. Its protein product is CASSFLGGRRDEQFF.

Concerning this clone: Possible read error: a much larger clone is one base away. The CDR3, as DNA: TGTGCCAGCAGCCAGAACACTGAAGCTTTCTTT. Residues: CASSQNTEAFF. The genes are TRBV11-3 and TRBJ1-1, with D hard to call. V dropped 5 bases and J dropped 1 base, with 2 bases sitting between them. Germline CDR1 and CDR2: SGHNT and YENEEA. The CDR3 runs 11 residues.

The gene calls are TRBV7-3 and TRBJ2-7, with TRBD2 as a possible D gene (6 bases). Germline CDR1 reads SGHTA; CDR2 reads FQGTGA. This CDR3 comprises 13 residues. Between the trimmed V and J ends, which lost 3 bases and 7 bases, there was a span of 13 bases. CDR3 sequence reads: CASSFSMAGEQYF. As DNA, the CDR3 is TGTGCCAGCAGCTTCAGTATGGCGGGGGAGCAGTACTTC.

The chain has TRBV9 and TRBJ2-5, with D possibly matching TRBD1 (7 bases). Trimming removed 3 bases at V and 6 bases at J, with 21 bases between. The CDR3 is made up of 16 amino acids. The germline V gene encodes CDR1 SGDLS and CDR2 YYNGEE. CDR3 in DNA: TGTGCCAGCAGCGGCCCTCGACTAGAGGGGGCCAAGACCCAGTACTTC. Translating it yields CASSGPRLEGAKTQYF. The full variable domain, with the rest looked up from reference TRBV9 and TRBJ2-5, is DSGVTQTPKHLITATGQRVTLRCSPRSGDLSVYWYQQSLDQGLQFLIQYYNGEERAKGNILERFSAQQFPDLHSELNLSSLELGDSALYFCASSGPRLEGAKTQYFGPGTRLLVL.

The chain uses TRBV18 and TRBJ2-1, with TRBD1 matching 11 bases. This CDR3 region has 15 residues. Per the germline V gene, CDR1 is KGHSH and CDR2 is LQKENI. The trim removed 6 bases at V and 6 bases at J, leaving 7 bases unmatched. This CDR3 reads CASSLGQGAGNEQFF. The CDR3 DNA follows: TGTGCCAGCTCTCTCGGACAGGGGGCAGGCAATGAGCAGTTCTTC. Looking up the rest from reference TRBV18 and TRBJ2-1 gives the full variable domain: NAGVMQNPRHLVRRRGQEARLRCSPMKGHSHVYWYRQLPEEGLKFMVYLQKENIIDESGMPKERFSAEFPKEGPSILRIQQVVRGDSAAYFCASSLGQGAGNEQFFGPGTRLTVL.